The 26 T cell receptor beta chains below all came from one sample that was sequenced in a study of cytomegalovirus exposure and HLA in healthy donors. In the PCR, 60 Vbeta and 13 Jbeta primers were used. TCRdb keeps only in-frame clones here, not all; method: immunoSEQ multiplex PCR. The sample yields 85,000 to 100,000 clones, 78% seen once. Sequences were obtained from PBMCs. The origin of the receptors is a woman in her thirties or forties in good health and CMV-seropositive.

This clone was counted a single time. This chain links TRBV28 with TRBJ1-5, with D unresolved. This CDR3 is built from 15 residues. V was pared by 4 bases and J by 3 bases, with 13 bases between. Germline assignment: CDR1 MDHEN and CDR2 SYDVKM. The CDR3 sequence is CASSSHLYLNQPQHF. The CDR3 DNA is TGTGCCAGCAGTTCTCATCTCTACCTCAATCAGCCCCAGCATTTT.

This clone was recorded only once. The chain combines TRBV28 with TRBJ1-1; D is ambiguous. The germline CDR1 and CDR2 sequences are MDHEN and SYDVKM. This CDR3 is 11 amino acids long. The V end lost 7 bases, the J end lost 2 bases, and 5 bases lay between the germline ends. Written as DNA, the CDR3 is TGTGCCAGCACCTCTAACACTGAAGCTTTCTTT. Protein product: CASTSNTEAFF.

The chain links TRBV5-5 to TRBJ2-7; 7 bases align to TRBD1. The germline V gene encodes CDR1 SGHKS and CDR2 YYEKEE (reference sequence). The CDR3 consists of 16 residues. Trimming removed 2 bases from V and 0 bases from J; junction bases left unmatched: 8. CDR3 DNA: TGTGCCAGCAGCTTTACAGGGGACGCGTCCTCCTACGAGCAGTACTTC. Its protein is CASSFTGDASSYEQYF. The whole variable domain, remainder taken from reference TRBV5-5 and TRBJ2-7, is DAGVTQSPTHLIKTRGQQVTLRCSPISGHKSVSWYQQVLGQGPQFIFQYYEKEERGRGNFPDRFSARQFPNYSSELNVNALLLGDSALYLCASSFTGDASSYEQYFGPGTRLTVT.

The chain joins TRBV27 to TRBJ2-2, with TRBD2 matching over 13 bases. The germline CDR1 and CDR2 sequences are MNHEY and SMNVEV (reference sequence). After removal of 8 bases from V and 8 bases from J, the junction contained 2 bases not matched to a gene. The CDR3 spans 13 residues. CDR3 protein: CASRTSGSGELFF. DNA for the CDR3: TGTGCCAGCCGGACTAGCGGGAGTGGGGAGCTGTTTTTT.

This clone was seen only once. V usage is TRBV6-1 and J usage is TRBJ1-1, with 10 bases lining up with TRBD1. This CDR3 spans 14 amino acids. Losses at the gene ends were 1 base for V and 5 bases for J; bases not matched to a gene: 1. CDR1 and CDR2 (germline): MNHNS, SASEGT. CDR3 nucleotides: TGTGCCAGCAGTGAAGGGACAGGGGGGACTGAAGCTTTCTTT. It encodes CASSEGTGGTEAFF.

The genes are TRBV11-2 and TRBJ1-4; D is undetermined. The CDR3 has 15 amino acids. V shed 2 bases and J shed 8 bases, with 15 bases lying between them. Germline-derived CDR1 and CDR2 are SGHAT and FQNNGV. For the CDR3, the DNA is TGTGCCAGCAGCTTATTGGCGGGGAATGGGGAAAAACTGTTTTTT. This sequence encodes CASSLLAGNGEKLFF.

The chain employs TRBV28 and TRBJ1-5; D is perhaps TRBD1 (5 bases). Germline V gene sequence: CDR1 MDHEN, CDR2 SYDVKM. The CDR3 totals 18 residues. V lost 4 bases and J 4 bases, leaving 23 bases between the germline ends. CDR3 sequence: CASSSPGLWMGRNQPQHF. CDR3 DNA: TGTGCCAGCAGTTCGCCGGGACTCTGGATGGGTAGAAATCAGCCCCAGCATTTT.

This chain uses TRBV2 with TRBJ2-3; 12 positions agree with TRBD2. The J segment lost 5 bases and the V segment lost 4 bases, leaving 4 bases of the junction unmatched. The CDR3 is 15 residues long. CDR1 SNHLY and CDR2 FYNNEI come from the germline V gene. CDR3 region: CASSALAGGLDTQYF. The CDR3 nucleotides are TGTGCCAGCAGTGCTCTAGCGGGAGGGTTAGATACGCAGTATTTT.

The V call is TRBV6-5, the J call TRBJ1-5; D perhaps matches TRBD1 (6 bases). Germline V CDR1 and CDR2: MNHEY, SVGAGI. The CDR3 length is 15 residues. The V end lost 6 bases, the J end lost 3 bases, and 15 bases lay between the germline ends. The CDR3 reads CASRNSGQLNQPQHF. CDR3 DNA: TGTGCCAGCAGAAATTCGGGACAACTCAATCAGCCCCAGCATTTT.

CDR3 in amino acids: CASSQGSGKRQETQYF. The CDR3 DNA is TGCGCCAGCAGCCAAGGAAGCGGGAAAAGACAAGAGACCCAGTACTTC. V is TRBV4-1 and J is TRBJ2-5, with 7 bases that match TRBD2. V was pared by 1 base and J by 2 bases, with 7 bases of the junction left unmatched. There are 16 residues in the CDR3. Germline V gives CDR1 MGHRA, CDR2 YSYEKL.

The V call is TRBV27, the J call TRBJ1-1; no clear D gene. Trimming cost V 3 bases and J 0 bases, with 14 bases left between them. CDR3 length: 16 amino acids. Germline values: CDR1 MNHEY, CDR2 SMNVEV (reference sequence). DNA for the CDR3: TGTGCCAGCAGTTTTCTGGGAGGAGGCTTGAACACTGAAGCTTTCTTT. This gives the protein CASSFLGGGLNTEAFF.

The chain is built from TRBV21-1 and TRBJ2-5; TRBD2, the table's D call, was not compared with the DNA. TRBV21-1 is a pseudogene. The CDR3 length is 16 residues. As DNA, the CDR3 is TGTGCCAGCAGCAAATGTAGCGGGATAACTCAAGAGACCCAGTACTTC. Residues: CASSKCSGITQETQYF.

The chain recombines TRBV28 with TRBJ1-2; 10 bases fit TRBD1. This CDR3 contains 15 residues. Germline CDR1 is MDHEN and CDR2 is SYDVKM. The ends lost 6 bases at V and 6 bases at J; junction bases unmatched: 10. This CDR3 reads CASREPGTGVHGYTF. CDR3 bases: TGTGCCAGCAGGGAACCCGGGACAGGGGTTCATGGCTACACCTTC.

This rearrangement joins TRBV16 to TRBJ1-1, with no clear D. The CDR3 length is 13 residues. Looked up from germline, CDR1 is KGHSY and CDR2 is FQNENV. Trimming took 4 bases from V and 0 from J, leaving 6 bases between them. CDR3 sequence (DNA): TGTGCCAGCAGCCCATACATGAACACTGAAGCTTTCTTT. Its translation: CASSPYMNTEAFF.

In the case of this clone: The junction departs from the called germline gene at one end, perhaps through a read error. The V gene is TRBV11-2, the J gene TRBJ1-2, with D uncertain. This CDR3 is 13 amino acids long. Germline CDR1 is SGHAT and CDR2 is FQNNGV. The CDR3 bases are TGTGCCAGCAGCTTAGAACTACGCGCGGCCACTTCCTTC. It encodes CASSLELRAATSF.

The chain recombines TRBV27 with TRBJ2-1; tentatively, D is TRBD1 (5 bases). Trimming cost V 6 bases and J 3 bases, with 21 bases left between them. Germline V lookup: CDR1 MNHEY, CDR2 SMNVEV (reference sequence). The CDR3 is 17 residues long. The CDR3 sequence is CASRPQTGRIRYNEQFF. In DNA form, the CDR3 reads TGTGCCAGCAGACCCCAAACAGGACGGATTCGCTACAATGAGCAGTTCTTC.

Points on this clone: Other DNA sequences from this sample encode an identical CDR3 as well. The V gene is TRBV2, the J gene TRBJ2-2, with 7 nucleotides matching TRBD2. Germline CDR1 is SNHLY and CDR2 is FYNNEI. V shed 5 bases and J 0 bases; nucleotides not matched to a gene: 3. The CDR3 runs to 15 residues. The CDR3 sequence: CASSRLATNTGELFF. CDR3 bases: TGTGCCAGCAGTCGACTAGCCACGAACACCGGGGAGCTGTTTTTT.

Here the CDR3 DNA reads TGTGCCAGCAGTAGGACTAGCGTTCGCTCCTACGAGCAGTACTTC. Translating it yields CASSRTSVRSYEQYF. This rearrangement joins TRBV7-9 to TRBJ2-7, with TRBD2 matching over 9 bases. This CDR3 has 15 residues. Looked up from germline, CDR1 is SEHNR and CDR2 is FQNEAQ (reference sequence). V shed 6 bases, J shed 0 bases, and the junction held 6 bases outside the gene matches.

V usage is TRBV2 and J usage is TRBJ2-7; 9 nucleotides line up with TRBD2. The ends lost 8 bases at V and 1 base at J; junction bases unmatched: 0. In germline, CDR1 is SNHLY, CDR2 FYNNEI. The CDR3 has 12 amino acids. CDR3 in amino acids: CASAGGSYEQYF. The CDR3, as DNA: TGTGCCAGCGCGGGGGGGTCCTACGAGCAGTACTTC.

The chain uses TRBV5-1 and TRBJ1-2; 10 bases are a match to TRBD1. The CDR3 totals 17 residues. Germline assignment: CDR1 SGHRS and CDR2 YFSETQ. V was pared by 0 bases and J by 4 bases, with 9 bases of the junction left unmatched. Here the CDR3 DNA reads TGCGCCAGCAGCTTGGGACAGGGGGCGGGATTCCCCTATGGCTACACCTTC. Its translation: CASSLGQGAGFPYGYTF.

The genes are TRBV28 and TRBJ2-3; D is perhaps TRBD1 (5 bases). Germline V gene sequence: CDR1 MDHEN, CDR2 SYDVKM. Trimming stripped 3 bases from V and 0 bases from J, with 13 bases between. The length of the CDR3 is 16 residues. The CDR3 DNA sequence: TGTGCCAGCAGTTTTGGGGCCACCGTCAGCACAGATACGCAGTATTTT. Its translation: CASSFGATVSTDTQYF. Complete variable domain (other parts from reference TRBV28 and TRBJ2-3): DVKVTQSSRYLVKRTGEKVFLECVQDMDHENMFWYRQDPGLGLRLIYFSYDVKMKEKGDIPEGYSVSREKKERFSLILESASTNQTSMYLCASSFGATVSTDTQYFGPGTRLTVL.

The chain joins TRBV5-1 to TRBJ2-7, with a tentative D call TRBD1 (5 bases). Germline-derived CDR1 and CDR2 are SGHRS and YFSETQ. V gave up 0 bases and J gave up 5 bases, with 18 bases separating them. This CDR3 contains 16 residues. This CDR3 is CASSLGRQGPGNEQYF. CDR3 bases: TGCGCCAGCAGCTTGGGTCGTCAGGGTCCCGGTAACGAGCAGTACTTC. The full variable domain, in which reference TRBV5-1 and TRBJ2-7 provide the parts outside the CDR3, is KAGVTQTPRYLIKTRGQQVTLSCSPISGHRSVSWYQQTPGQGLQFLFEYFSETQRNKGNFPGRFSGRQFSNSRSEMNVSTLELGDSALYLCASSLGRQGPGNEQYFGPGTRLTVT.

CDR3 region: CASSLDGRGGGQPQHF. As DNA, the CDR3 is TGCGCCAGCAGCTTGGATGGTAGGGGAGGCGGTCAGCCCCAGCATTTT. V usage is TRBV5-1 and J usage is TRBJ1-5; weak D call: TRBD1 (5 bases). With 0 bases removed from V and 6 bases from J, the gap between germline ends came to 16 bases. The CDR3 runs to 16 residues. Germline CDR1 is SGHRS and CDR2 is YFSETQ.

This clone has a single count. The rearrangement joins TRBV13 to TRBJ2-6; 11 bases are a match to TRBD1. Losses at the gene ends were 3 bases for V and 0 bases for J; bases not matched to a gene: 4. Looked up from germline, CDR1 is PRHDT and CDR2 is FYEKMQ (reference sequence). This CDR3 contains 18 residues. CDR3 residues: CASSFGQGASSGANVLTF. The DNA for the CDR3 is TGTGCCAGCAGCTTTGGACAGGGGGCCTCCTCTGGGGCCAACGTCCTGACTTTC.

Only a few counts were recorded for this clone. This chain connects TRBV6-4 to TRBJ2-3, with 8 bases identical to TRBD2. V was clipped by 6 bases and J by 4 bases; unmatched bases: 9. CDR3 length equals 15 residues. Germline V gives CDR1 MRHNA, CDR2 SNTAGT. The CDR3 coding sequence is TGTGCCAGCAGCATGGCGGGAGGTGCGGCAGATACGCAGTATTTT. Translating gives CASSMAGGAADTQYF.

The chain has TRBV28 and TRBJ2-2; the match to TRBD1 covers 8 bases. Trimming took 2 bases from V and 4 from J; bases not matched to a gene: 3. This CDR3 has 15 amino acids. The V gene's germline CDR1 is MDHEN and CDR2 SYDVKM. CDR3 sequence (DNA): TGTGCCAGCAGTTTAGCGACAGGGGCCACCGGGGAGCTGTTTTTT. This translates into CASSLATGATGELFF. The full variable domain, rest sourced from reference TRBV28 and TRBJ2-2, is DVKVTQSSRYLVKRTGEKVFLECVQDMDHENMFWYRQDPGLGLRLIYFSYDVKMKEKGDIPEGYSVSREKKERFSLILESASTNQTSMYLCASSLATGATGELFFGEGSRLTVL.